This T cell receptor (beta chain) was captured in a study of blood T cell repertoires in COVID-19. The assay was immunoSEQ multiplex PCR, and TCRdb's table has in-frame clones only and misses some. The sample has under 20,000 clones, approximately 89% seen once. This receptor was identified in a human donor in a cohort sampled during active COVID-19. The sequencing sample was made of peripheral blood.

The DNA for the CDR3 is TGTGCCAAGGACAAGAACACTGAAGCTTTCTTT. Translating gives CAKDKNTEAFF. This chain joins TRBV5-4 and TRBJ1-1; a possible D gene is TRBD1 (5 bases). Trimming stripped 9 bases from V and 1 base from J, with 7 bases between. Germline-derived CDR1 and CDR2 are SGHNT and YYREEE (reference sequence). The CDR3 is made up of 11 amino acids.